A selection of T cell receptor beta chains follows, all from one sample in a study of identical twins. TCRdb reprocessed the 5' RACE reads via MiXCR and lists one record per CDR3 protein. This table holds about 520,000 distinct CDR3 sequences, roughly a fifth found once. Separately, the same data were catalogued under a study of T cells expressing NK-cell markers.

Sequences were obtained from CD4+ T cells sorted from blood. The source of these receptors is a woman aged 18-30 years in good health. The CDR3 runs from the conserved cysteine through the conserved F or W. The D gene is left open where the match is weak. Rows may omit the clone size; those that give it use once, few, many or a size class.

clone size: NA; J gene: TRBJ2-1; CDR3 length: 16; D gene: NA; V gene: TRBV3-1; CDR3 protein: CASSQGGASAYNEQFF; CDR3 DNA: TGTGCCAGCAGCCAAGGGGGGGCTAGCGCATACAATGAGCAGTTCTTC
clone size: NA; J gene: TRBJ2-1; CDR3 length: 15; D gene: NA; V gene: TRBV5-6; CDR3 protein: CASSLRLDSYNEQFF; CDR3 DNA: TGTGCCAGCAGCTTGAGACTCGACTCTTACAATGAGCAGTTCTTC
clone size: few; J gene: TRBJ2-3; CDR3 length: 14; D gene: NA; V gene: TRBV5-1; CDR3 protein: CASSRGIRTDTQYF; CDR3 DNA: TGCGCCAGCAGCAGGGGGATTCGGACAGATACGCAGTATTTT
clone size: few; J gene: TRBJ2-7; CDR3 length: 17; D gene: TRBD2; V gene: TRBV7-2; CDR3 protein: CASSLVGTSRNSYEQYF; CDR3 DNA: TGTGCCAGCAGCTTAGTAGGGACTAGCCGAAATTCCTACGAGCAGTACTTC
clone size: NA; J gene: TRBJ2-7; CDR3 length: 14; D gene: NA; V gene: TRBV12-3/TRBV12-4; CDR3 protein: CASSSDRFMDEQYF; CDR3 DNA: TGTGCCAGCAGTTCGGACCGATTTATGGACGAGCAGTACTTC
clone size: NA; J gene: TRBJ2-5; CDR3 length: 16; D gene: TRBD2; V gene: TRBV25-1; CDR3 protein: CASSAGLAGSFWAQYF; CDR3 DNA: TGTGCCAGCAGTGCCGGTCTAGCGGGATCTTTTTGGGCCCAGTACTTC
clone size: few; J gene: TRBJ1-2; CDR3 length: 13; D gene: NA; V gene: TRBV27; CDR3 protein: CASSFAGPYGYTF; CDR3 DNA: TGTGCCAGCAGTTTCGCAGGACCCTATGGCTACACCTTC
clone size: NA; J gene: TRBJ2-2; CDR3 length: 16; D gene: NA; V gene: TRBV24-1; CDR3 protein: CATSDFQGRGTGELFF; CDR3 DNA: TGTGCCACCAGTGATTTCCAGGGGAGGGGCACCGGGGAGCTGTTTTTT
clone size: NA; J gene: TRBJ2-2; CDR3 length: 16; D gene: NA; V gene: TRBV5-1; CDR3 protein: CASSLRGDANTGELFF; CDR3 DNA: TGCGCCAGCAGCTTGAGGGGGGACGCGAACACCGGGGAGCTGTTTTTT
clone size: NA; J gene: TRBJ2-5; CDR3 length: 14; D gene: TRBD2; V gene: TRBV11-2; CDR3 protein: CASSPGLLQETQYF; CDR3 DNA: TGTGCCAGCAGCCCGGGACTACTACAAGAGACCCAGTACTTC
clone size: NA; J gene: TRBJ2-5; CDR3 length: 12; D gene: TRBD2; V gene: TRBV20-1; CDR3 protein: CSAAGGGQTQYF; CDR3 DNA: TGCAGTGCCGCGGGAGGGGGACAGACCCAGTACTTC
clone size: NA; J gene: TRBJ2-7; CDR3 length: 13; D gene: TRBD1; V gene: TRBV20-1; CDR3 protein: CSAYHRGLNEQYF; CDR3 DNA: TGCAGTGCATATCACAGGGGTCTCAACGAGCAGTACTTC
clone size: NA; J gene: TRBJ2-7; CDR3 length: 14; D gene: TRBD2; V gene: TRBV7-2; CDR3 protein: CASSPSGARYEQYF; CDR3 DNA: TGTGCCAGCAGCCCGAGCGGGGCCCGCTACGAGCAGTACTTC
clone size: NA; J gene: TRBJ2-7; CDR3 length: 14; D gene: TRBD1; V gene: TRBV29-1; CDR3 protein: CSVEGSGGSYEQYF; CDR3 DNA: TGCAGCGTTGAAGGTTCAGGGGGCTCCTACGAGCAGTACTTC
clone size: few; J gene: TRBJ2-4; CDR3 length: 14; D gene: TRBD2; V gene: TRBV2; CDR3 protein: CASTLERGRNIQYF; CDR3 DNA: TGTGCCAGCACCTTGGAGCGGGGGAGGAACATTCAGTACTTC
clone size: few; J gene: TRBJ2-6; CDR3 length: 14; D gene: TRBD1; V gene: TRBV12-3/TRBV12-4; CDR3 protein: CATGTGSGANVLTF; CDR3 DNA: TGTGCAACCGGGACAGGGTCTGGGGCCAACGTCCTGACTTTC
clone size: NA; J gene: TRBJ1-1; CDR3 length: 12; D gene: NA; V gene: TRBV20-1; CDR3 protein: CSALGGRTEAFF; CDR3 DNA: TGCAGTGCCTTGGGGGGGCGAACTGAAGCTTTCTTT
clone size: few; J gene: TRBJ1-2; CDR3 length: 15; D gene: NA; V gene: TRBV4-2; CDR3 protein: CASSQGPGQDYGYTF; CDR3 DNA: TGTGCCAGCAGCCAAGGGCCGGGCCAGGACTATGGCTACACCTTC
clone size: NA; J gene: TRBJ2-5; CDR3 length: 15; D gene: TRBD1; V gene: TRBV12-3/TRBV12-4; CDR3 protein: CASSLGTGDLETQYF; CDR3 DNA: TGTGCCAGCAGTTTAGGGACAGGGGATTTGGAGACCCAGTACTTC
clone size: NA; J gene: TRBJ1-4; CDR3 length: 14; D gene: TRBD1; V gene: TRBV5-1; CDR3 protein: CASSSGTAEEKLFF; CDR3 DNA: TGCGCCAGCAGCTCCGGGACAGCCGAAGAAAAACTGTTTTTT
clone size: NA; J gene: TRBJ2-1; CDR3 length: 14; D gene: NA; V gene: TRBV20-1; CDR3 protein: CSASQADRRNEQFF; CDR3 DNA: TGCAGTGCTTCCCAAGCGGATAGAAGAAATGAGCAGTTCTTC
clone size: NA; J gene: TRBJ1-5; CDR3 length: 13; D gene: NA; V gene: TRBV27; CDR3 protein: CASRESRNQPQHF; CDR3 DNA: TGTGCCAGCAGAGAATCTCGCAATCAGCCCCAGCATTTT
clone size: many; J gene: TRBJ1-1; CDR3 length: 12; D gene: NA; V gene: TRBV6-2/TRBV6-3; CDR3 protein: CASSYGGTEAFF; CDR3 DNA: TGTGCCAGCAGTTACGGGGGGACTGAAGCTTTCTTT
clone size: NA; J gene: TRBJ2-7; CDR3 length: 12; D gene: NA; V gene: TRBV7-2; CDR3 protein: CASSFASAEQYF; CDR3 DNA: TGTGCCAGCAGCTTTGCCTCCGCCGAGCAGTACTTC
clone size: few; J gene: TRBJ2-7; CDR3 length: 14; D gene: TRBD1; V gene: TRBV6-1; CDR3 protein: CASSKWTGGYEQYF; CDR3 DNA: TGTGCCAGCAGCAAATGGACAGGGGGCTACGAGCAGTACTTC
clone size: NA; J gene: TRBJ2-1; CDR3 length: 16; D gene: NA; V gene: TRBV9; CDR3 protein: CASSPLRGTTYNEQFF; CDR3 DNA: TGTGCCAGCAGCCCCCTCAGGGGGACTACATACAATGAGCAGTTCTTC
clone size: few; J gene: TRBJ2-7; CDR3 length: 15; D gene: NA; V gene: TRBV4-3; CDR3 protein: CASSRVGEPNYEQYF; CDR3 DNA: TGCGCCAGCAGCCGGGTAGGGGAGCCTAACTACGAGCAGTACTTC
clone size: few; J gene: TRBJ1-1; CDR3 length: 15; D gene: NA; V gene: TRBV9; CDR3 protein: CASSYRDAMNTEAFF; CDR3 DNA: TGTGCCAGCAGTTACAGGGACGCCATGAACACTGAAGCTTTCTTT
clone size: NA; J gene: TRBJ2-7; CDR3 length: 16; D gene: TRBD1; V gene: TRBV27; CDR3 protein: CASSRLGQGGSYEQYF; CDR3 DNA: TGTGCCAGCAGTAGACTGGGACAGGGGGGCTCCTACGAGCAGTACTTC
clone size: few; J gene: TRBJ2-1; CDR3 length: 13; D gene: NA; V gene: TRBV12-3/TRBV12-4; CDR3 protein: CASSFNPYNEQFF; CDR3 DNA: TGTGCCAGCAGTTTCAATCCCTACAATGAGCAGTTCTTC
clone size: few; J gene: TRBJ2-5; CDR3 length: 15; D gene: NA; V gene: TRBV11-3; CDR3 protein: CASSFSRGTQETQYF; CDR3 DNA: TGTGCCAGCAGCTTTTCACGAGGGACCCAAGAGACCCAGTACTTC
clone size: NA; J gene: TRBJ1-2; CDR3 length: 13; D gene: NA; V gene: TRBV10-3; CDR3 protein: CAISPGLDYGYTF; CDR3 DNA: TGTGCCATCAGTCCAGGGTTGGACTATGGCTACACCTTC
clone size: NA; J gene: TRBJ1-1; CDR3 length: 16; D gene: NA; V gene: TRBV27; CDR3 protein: CASSYPQGRGKTEAFF; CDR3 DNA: TGTGCCAGCAGTTACCCACAGGGAAGAGGGAAAACTGAAGCTTTCTTT
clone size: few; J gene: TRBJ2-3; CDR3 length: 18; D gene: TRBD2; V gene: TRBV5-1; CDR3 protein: CASSSFPLSGGQTDTQYF; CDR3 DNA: TGCGCCAGCAGCTCATTTCCCCTCAGCGGGGGGCAGACAGATACGCAGTATTTT
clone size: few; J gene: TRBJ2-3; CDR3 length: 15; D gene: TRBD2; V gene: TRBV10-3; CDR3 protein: CAISENGGAADTQYF; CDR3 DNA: TGTGCCATCAGTGAAAACGGGGGGGCCGCGGATACGCAGTATTTT
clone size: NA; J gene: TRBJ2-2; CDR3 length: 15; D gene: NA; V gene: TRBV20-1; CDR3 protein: CSARDLRSSSRELFF; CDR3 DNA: TGCAGTGCTAGAGATCTGCGGAGCAGCTCCCGGGAGCTGTTTTTT
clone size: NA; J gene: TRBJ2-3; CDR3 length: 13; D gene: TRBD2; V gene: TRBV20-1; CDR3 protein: CSLSGHWAGGQYF; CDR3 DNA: TGCAGCCTCTCCGGTCATTGGGCGGGAGGCCAATATTTT
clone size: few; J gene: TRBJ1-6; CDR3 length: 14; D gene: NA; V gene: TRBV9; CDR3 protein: CASSVRSTGSPLHF; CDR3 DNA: TGTGCCAGCAGCGTACGATCGACGGGGTCACCCCTCCACTTT
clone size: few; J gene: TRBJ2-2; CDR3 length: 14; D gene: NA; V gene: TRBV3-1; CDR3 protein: CASSQDKGFGELFF; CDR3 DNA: TGTGCCAGCAGCCAAGATAAAGGGTTCGGGGAGCTGTTTTTT
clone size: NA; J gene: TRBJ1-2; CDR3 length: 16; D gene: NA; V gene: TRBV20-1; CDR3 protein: CSARLREGGLHYGYTF; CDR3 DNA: TGCAGTGCTAGACTCAGGGAGGGAGGACTGCACTATGGCTACACCTTC
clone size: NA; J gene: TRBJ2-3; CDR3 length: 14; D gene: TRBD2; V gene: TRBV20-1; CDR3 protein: CSVAGLGRLDTQYF; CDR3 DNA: TGCAGTGTTGCTGGACTCGGGAGGCTGGATACGCAGTATTTT
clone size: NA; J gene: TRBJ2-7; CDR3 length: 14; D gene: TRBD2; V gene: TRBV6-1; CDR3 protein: CASSRGAGGVKQYF; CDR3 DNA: TGTGCCAGCAGCCGGGGAGCGGGGGGCGTGAAGCAGTACTTC